Described below is a single TCR beta chain sequence and its context. Its target is not known. The sample originates from a study of graft-versus-host responses after intestinal transplantation. Study overall: Grafts that recipients had were multivisceral, liver-intestinal, or isolated intestinal transplants. All recipients were given anti-thymocyte globulin induction, and tacrolimus and steroids were then administered for roughly 3 years.

Broader study findings: Allografts of one patient group, those with graft-donor T cell macrochimerism, had high graft-versus-host to host-versus-graft clonal ratios. Circulating GvH clones peaking coincided with falling HvG clones soon after transplant.

Sequencing used immunoSEQ multiplex PCR; TCRdb keeps in-frame clones, though not all of them. This table holds roughly 110,000 clones, 90% to 95% found once. V lost 1 base to trimming and J lost 5 bases; unmatched junction nucleotides: 3. Germline CDR1 SGHRS, CDR2 YFSETQ. The CDR3 is made up of 14 amino acids. The sequencing here drew on unstimulated CD8+ T cells sorted from spleen or lymph node cells, taken before transplant. The sequence was obtained from a human donor who was the organ donor for an intestinal transplant. The chain joins TRBV5-1 to TRBJ1-2, with TRBD1 matching 9 bases. Here the CDR3 DNA reads TGCGCCAGCAGCTTGTGCGGGACAGGGTATGGCTACACCTTC. It specifies CASSLCGTGYGYTF.